The TCR beta chain described here comes from a study of T-cell memory formation after mild COVID-19. Constant-segment primers were used for 5'RACE, and the resulting TCR alpha and TCR beta cDNA libraries carried sample barcodes and UMIs. Via MiXCR, TCRdb re-called the 5' RACE reads, giving one row per CDR3 protein. The sample consists of 400,000 or so distinct CDR3 sequences, around 20% of them appearing once. The study's findings and limits: Still unconfirmed is whether the second-wave clones peaking on day 37 recognized SARS-CoV-2. Pre-infection memory contained some responding clones, which suggested that cross-reactive memory had joined. Most CD4+ clones that shrank were in CM and EM, while CD8+ ones turned up in EMRA.

CDR3 length: 15 residues. With 5 bases clipped from V and 7 bases from J, the junction kept 5 bases outside the gene matches. Germline V gene lookup returns CDR1 SGHVS and CDR2 FQNEAQ. At least ten counts were recorded for this clonotype. Its matching antigen is unknown. The sequence was collected from an adult woman who had mild COVID-19 (a few samples of this study predate the infection). Cell type and time point are not known. V and J are TRBV7-8 and TRBJ2-1; 13 nucleotides match TRBD2. The sequencing input was PBMCs or a T cell subset sorted from them (not recorded which). CDR3 sequence (DNA): TGTGCCAGCAGCCCCACTAGCGGGAGGGGTAATGAGCAGTTCTTC. It translates to CASSPTSGRGNEQFF. Using reference TRBV7-8 and TRBJ2-1 for the parts outside the CDR3, the full variable domain is GAGVSQSPRYKVAKRGQDVALRCDPISGHVSLFWYQQALGQGPEFLTYFQNEAQLDKSGLPSDRFFAERPEGSVSTLKIQRTQQEDSAVYLCASSPTSGRGNEQFFGPGTRLTVL.